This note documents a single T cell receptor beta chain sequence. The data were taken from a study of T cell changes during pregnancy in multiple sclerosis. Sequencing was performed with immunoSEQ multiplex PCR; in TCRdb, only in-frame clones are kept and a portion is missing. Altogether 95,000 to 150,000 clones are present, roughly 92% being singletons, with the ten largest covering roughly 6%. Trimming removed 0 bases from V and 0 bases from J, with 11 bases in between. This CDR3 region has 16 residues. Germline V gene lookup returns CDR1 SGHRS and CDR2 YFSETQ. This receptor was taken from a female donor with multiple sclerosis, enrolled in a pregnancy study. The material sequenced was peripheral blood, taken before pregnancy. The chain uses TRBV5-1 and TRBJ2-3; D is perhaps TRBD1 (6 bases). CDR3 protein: CASSLVGTKSTDTQYF. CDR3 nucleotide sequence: TGCGCCAGCAGCTTGGTAGGGACAAAGAGCACAGATACGCAGTATTTT.